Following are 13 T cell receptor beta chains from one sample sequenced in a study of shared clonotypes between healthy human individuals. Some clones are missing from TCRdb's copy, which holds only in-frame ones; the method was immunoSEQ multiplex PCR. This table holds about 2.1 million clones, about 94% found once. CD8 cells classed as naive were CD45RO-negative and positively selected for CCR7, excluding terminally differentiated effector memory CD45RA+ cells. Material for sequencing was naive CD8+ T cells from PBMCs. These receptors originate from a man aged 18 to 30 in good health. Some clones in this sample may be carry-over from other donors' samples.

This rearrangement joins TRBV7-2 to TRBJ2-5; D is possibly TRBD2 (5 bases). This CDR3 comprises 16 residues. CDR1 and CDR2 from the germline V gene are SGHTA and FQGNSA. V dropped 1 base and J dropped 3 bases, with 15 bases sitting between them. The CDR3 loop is CASSLDPNGLEETQYF. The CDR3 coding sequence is TGTGCCAGCAGCTTAGACCCGAACGGACTTGAAGAGACCCAGTACTTC.

The CDR3 sequence: CASSFESRRQDTQYF. CDR3 bases: TGTGCCAGCAGTTTTGAAAGTAGGCGCCAAGATACGCAGTATTTT. The gene calls are TRBV28 and TRBJ2-3; no firm D call. This CDR3 is 15 amino acids long. Germline assignment: CDR1 MDHEN and CDR2 SYDVKM. Trimming took 3 bases from V and 5 from J, leaving 15 bases between them.

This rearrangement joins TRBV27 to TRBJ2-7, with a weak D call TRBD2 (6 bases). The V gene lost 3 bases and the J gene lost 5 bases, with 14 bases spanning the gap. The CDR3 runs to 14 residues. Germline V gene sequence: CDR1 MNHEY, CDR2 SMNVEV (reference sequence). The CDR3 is CASSFGGKGHEQYF. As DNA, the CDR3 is TGTGCCAGCAGTTTCGGAGGGAAGGGCCACGAGCAGTACTTC.

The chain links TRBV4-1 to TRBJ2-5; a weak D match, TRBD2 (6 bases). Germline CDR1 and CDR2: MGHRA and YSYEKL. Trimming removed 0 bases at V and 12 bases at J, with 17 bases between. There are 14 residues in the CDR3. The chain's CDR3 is CASSQDKTTGDKYF. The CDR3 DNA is TGCGCCAGCAGCCAAGATAAGACGACGGGAGACAAGTACTTC.

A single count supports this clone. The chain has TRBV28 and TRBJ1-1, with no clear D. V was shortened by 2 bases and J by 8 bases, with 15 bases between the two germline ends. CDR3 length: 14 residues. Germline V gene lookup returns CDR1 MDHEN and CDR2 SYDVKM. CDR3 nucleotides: TGTGCCAGCAGTTTAAGTCTGTGGCAGGAAGAAGCTTTCTTT. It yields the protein CASSLSLWQEEAFF.

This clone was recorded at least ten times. CDR3 bases: TGCGCCAGCAGTGCATGCGGACAGCACACAGATACGCAGTATTTT. This sequence encodes CASSACGQHTDTQYF. The J gene is TRBJ2-3, the V gene TRBV10-1; possible D gene TRBD1, 6 bases. CDR1 and CDR2 from the germline V gene are WNHNN and SYGVQD (reference sequence). The V gene lost 4 bases and the J gene lost 2 bases, with 13 bases spanning the gap. The CDR3 is made up of 15 amino acids.

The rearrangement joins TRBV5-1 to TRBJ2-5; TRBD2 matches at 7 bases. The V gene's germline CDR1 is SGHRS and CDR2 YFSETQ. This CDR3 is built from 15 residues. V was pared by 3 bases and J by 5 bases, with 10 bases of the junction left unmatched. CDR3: CASSSGTNSPETQYF. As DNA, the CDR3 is TGCGCCAGCAGCTCCGGGACTAACTCCCCGGAGACCCAGTACTTC.

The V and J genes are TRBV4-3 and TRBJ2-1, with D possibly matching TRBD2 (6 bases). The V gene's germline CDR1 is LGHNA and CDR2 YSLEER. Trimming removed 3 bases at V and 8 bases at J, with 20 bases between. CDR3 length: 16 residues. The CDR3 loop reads CASSHLTGVSWDEQFF. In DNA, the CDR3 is TGCGCCAGCAGCCACTTAACGGGAGTCTCATGGGATGAGCAGTTCTTC.

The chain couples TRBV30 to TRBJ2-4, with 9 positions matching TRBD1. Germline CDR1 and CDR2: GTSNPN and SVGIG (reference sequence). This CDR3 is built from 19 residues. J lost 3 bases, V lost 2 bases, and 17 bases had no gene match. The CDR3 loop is CAWSNFGTGIRFGKNIQYF. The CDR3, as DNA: TGTGCCTGGAGTAATTTTGGGACAGGGATAAGGTTTGGCAAAAACATTCAGTACTTC.

The CDR3 here is CASNMQAGGHRELFF. The CDR3 region has the DNA TGTGCCAGCAACATGCAGGCGGGAGGACACCGGGAGCTGTTTTTT. The chain is built from TRBV9 and TRBJ2-2; 8 nucleotides line up with TRBD2. J was trimmed by 9 bases and V by 6 bases; bases with no gene match: 13. This CDR3 is 15 amino acids long. Germline V CDR1 and CDR2: SGDLS, YYNGEE.

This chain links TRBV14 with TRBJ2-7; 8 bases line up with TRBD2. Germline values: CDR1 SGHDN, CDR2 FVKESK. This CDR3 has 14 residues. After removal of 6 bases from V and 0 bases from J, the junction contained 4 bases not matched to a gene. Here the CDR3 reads CASRKLADSYEQYF. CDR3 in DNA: TGTGCCAGCAGGAAACTAGCGGACTCCTACGAGCAGTACTTC.

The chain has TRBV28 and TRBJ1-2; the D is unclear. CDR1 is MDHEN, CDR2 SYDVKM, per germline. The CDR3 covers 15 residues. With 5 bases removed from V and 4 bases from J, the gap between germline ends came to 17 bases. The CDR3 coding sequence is TGTGCCAGCAGTGTAGTGGTGGTGGGGATCTATGGCTACACCTTC. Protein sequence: CASSVVVVGIYGYTF.

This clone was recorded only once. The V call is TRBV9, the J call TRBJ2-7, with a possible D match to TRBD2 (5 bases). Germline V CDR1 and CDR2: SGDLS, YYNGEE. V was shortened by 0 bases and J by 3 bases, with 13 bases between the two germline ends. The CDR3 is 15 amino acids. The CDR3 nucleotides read TGTGCCAGCAGCGTAGGTGGGAGATCGGACTACGAGCAGTACTTC. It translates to CASSVGGRSDYEQYF.